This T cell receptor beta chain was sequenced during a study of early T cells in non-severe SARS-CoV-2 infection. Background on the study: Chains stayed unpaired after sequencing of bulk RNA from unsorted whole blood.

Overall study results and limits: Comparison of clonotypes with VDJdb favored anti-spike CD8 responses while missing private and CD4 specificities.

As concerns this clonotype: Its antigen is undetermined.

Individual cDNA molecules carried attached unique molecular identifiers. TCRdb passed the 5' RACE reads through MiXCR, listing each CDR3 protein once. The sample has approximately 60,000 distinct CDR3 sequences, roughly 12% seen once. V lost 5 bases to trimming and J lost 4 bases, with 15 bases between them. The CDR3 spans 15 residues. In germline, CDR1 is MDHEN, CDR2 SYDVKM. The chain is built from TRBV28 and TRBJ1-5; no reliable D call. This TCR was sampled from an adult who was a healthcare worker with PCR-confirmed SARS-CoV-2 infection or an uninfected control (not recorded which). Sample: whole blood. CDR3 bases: TGTGCCAGCAGTCTCTCGACGCGAGGGAATCAGCCCCAGCATTTT. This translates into CASSLSTRGNQPQHF.